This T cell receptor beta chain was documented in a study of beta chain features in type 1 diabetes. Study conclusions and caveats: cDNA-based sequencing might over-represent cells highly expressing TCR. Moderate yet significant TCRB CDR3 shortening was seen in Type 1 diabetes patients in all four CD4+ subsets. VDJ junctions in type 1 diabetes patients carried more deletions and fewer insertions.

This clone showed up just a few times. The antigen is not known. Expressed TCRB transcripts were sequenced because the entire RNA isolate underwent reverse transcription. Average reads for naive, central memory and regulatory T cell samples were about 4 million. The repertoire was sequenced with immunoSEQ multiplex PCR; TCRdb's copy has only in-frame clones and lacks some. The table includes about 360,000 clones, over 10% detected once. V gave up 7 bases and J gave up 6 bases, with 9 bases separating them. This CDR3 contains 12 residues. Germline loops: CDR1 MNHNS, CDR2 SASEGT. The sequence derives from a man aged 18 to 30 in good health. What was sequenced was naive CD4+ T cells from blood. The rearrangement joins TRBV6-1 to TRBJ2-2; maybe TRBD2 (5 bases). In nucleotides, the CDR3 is TGTGCCAGCAAGGGAGATTCCGGGGAGCTGTTTTTT. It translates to CASKGDSGELFF.